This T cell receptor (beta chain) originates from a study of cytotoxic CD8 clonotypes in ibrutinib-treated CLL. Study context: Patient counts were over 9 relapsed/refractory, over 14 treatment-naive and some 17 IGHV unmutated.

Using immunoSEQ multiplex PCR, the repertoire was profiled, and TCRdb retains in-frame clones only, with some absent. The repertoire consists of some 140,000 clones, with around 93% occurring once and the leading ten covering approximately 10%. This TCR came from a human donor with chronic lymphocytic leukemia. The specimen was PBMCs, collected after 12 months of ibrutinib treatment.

The CDR3 reads CSVGMARGASNIQYF. CDR3 DNA: TGCAGCGTAGGAATGGCGAGGGGGGCCTCAAACATTCAGTACTTC. V usage is TRBV29-1 and J usage is TRBJ2-4; perhaps D is TRBD1 or TRBD2 (6 bases each). CDR3 size: 15 residues. V shed 6 bases and J shed 6 bases, with 21 bases lying between them. The germline gives CDR1 SQVTM, CDR2 ANQGSEA.